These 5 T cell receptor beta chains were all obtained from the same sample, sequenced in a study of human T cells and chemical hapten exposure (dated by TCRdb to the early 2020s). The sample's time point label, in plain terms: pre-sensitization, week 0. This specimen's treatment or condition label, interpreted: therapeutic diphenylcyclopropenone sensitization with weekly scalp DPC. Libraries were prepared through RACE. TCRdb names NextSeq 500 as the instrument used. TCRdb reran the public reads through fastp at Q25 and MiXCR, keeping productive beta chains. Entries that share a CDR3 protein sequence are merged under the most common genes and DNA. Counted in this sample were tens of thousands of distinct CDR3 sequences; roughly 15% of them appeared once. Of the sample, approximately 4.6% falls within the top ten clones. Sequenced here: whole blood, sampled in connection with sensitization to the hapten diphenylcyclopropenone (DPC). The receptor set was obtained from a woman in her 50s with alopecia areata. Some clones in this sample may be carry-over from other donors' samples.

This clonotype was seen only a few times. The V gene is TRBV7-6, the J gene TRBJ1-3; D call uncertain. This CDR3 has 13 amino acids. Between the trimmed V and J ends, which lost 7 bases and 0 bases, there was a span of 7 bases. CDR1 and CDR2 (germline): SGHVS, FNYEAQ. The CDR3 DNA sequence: TGTGCCAGCACCGGACTCTCTGGAAACACCATATATTTT. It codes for CASTGLSGNTIYF.

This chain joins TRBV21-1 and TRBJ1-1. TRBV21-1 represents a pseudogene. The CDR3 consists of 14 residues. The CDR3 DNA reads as TGTGCCAGCAGCAAAGGTCAGGCCAACACTGAAGCTTTCTTT. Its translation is CASSKGQANTEAFF.

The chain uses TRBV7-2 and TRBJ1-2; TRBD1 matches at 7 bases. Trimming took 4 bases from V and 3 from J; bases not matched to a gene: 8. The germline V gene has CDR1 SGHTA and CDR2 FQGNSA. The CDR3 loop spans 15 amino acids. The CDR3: CASSSRSGGDYGYTF. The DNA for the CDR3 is TGTGCCAGCAGCTCGCGTTCAGGGGGGGACTATGGCTACACCTTC.

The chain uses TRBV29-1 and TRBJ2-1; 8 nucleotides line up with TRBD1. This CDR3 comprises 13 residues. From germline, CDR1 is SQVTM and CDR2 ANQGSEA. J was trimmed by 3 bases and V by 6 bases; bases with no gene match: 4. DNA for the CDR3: TGCAGCGTGACCGGGACAGGCTACAATGAGCAGTTCTTC. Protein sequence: CSVTGTGYNEQFF.

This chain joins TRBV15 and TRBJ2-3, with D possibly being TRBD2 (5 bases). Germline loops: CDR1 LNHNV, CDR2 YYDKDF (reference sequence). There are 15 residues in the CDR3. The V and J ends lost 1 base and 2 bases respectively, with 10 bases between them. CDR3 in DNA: TGTGCCACCAGCAGAGGTCAGCGGCCCACAGATACGCAGTATTTT. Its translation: CATSRGQRPTDTQYF.